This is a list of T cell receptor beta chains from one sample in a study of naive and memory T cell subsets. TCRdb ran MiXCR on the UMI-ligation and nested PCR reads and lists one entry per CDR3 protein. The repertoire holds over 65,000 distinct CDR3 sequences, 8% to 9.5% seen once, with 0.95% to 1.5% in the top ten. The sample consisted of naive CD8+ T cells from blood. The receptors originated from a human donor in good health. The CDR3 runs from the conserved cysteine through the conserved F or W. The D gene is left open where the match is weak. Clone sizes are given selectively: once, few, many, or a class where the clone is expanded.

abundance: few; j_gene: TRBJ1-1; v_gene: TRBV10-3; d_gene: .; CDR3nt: TGTGCCATCAGTGAGGGGCGCACTGAAGCTTTCTTT; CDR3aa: CAISEGRTEAFF
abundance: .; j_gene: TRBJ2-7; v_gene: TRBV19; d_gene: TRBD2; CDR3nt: TGTGCCAGTAGTCTGGGACTAGCGGAATCCACGGCCTACGAGCAGTACTTC; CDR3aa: CASSLGLAESTAYEQYF
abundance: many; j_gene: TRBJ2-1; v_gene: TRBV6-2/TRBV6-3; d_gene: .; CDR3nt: TGTGCCAGCAGTTATGGTTGGGGCAATGAGCAGTTCTTC; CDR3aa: CASSYGWGNEQFF
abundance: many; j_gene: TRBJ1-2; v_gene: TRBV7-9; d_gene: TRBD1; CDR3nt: TGTGCCAGCAGCCCCCAGGGGGTTTATGGCTACACCTTC; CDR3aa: CASSPQGVYGYTF
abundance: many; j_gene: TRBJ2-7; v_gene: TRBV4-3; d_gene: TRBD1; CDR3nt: TGCGCCAGCAGCCAAGATAACCAGGGGGATGTCGGCGAGCAGTACTTC; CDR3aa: CASSQDNQGDVGEQYF
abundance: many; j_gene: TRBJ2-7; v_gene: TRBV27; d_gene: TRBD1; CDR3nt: TGTGCCAGCAGTTGGGACAGAACCTACGAGCAGTACTTC; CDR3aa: CASSWDRTYEQYF
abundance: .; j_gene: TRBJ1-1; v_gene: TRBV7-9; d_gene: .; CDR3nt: TGTGCCAGCAGCCCCGGCCAGGGGAGGGACACTGAAGCTTTCTTT; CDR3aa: CASSPGQGRDTEAFF
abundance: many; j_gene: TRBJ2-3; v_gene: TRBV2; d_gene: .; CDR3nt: TGTGCCAGCAGTGCCGCCGATCCGTCAACCGATACGCAGTATTTT; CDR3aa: CASSAADPSTDTQYF
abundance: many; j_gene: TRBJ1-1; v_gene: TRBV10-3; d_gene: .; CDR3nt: TGTGCCATCAGTGAGTCTCCCAGGGTGATGAACACTGAAGCTTTCTTT; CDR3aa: CAISESPRVMNTEAFF
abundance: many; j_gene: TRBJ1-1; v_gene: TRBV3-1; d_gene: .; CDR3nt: TGTGCCAGCAGCCATAGAACAGGCAAGAACACTGAAGCTTTCTTT; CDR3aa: CASSHRTGKNTEAFF
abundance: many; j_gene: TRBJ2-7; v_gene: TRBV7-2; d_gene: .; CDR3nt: TGTGCCAGCAGCTTAGCGGGGCCGTACGAGCAGTACTTC; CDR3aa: CASSLAGPYEQYF
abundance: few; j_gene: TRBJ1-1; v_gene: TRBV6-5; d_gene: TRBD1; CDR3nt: TGTGCCAGCAGTACAGGGGGCGTGAACACTGAAGCTTTCTTT; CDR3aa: CASSTGGVNTEAFF
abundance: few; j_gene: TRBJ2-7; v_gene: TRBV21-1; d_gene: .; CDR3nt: TGTGCCAGCAGCACCCTCGGGGATGAAGGAGCGGACTTC; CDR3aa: CASSTLGDEGADF
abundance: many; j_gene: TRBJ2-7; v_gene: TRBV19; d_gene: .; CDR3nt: TGTGCCAGTAGTGGGGACACTTCCTACGAGCAGTACTTC; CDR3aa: CASSGDTSYEQYF
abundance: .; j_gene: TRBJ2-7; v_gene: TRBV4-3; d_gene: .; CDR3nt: TGCGCCAGCAGCCATGGCAGAGCCTACGAGCAGTACTTC; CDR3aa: CASSHGRAYEQYF
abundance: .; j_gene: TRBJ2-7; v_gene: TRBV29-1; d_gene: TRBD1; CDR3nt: TGCAGCGTTGTGGGGACAGGGGGTTACGAGCAGTACTTC; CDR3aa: CSVVGTGGYEQYF
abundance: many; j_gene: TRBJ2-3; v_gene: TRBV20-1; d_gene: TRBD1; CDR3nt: TGCAGTGCTAGAGCAGGGGGCCCTGTAGATACGCAGTATTTT; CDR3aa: CSARAGGPVDTQYF
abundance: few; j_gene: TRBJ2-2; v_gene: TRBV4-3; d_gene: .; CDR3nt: TGCGCCAGCAGCCTTCGGTTGAGGACAGAAGGGGCGGAGGGGAACACCGGGGAGCTGTTTTTT; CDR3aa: CASSLRLRTEGAEGNTGELFF
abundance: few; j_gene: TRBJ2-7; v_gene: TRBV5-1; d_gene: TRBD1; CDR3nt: TGCGCCACCAGCCAGAACAGGACAGGGCCCTACGAGCAGTACTTC; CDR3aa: CATSQNRTGPYEQYF
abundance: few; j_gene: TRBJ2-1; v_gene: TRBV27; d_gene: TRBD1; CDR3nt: TGTGCCAGCAGTTCCCCGAGCCGGGACAGGGTCAATGAGCAGTTCTTC; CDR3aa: CASSSPSRDRVNEQFF
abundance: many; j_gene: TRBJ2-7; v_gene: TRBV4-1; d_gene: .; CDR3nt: TGCGCCAGCAGCCAAGAAGAGGGGAGTCAGCTTTACGAGCAGTACTTC; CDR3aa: CASSQEEGSQLYEQYF
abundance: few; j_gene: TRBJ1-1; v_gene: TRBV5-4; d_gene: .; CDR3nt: TGTGCCAGCAGCTACACCCGGGGGACTGAAGCTTTCTTT; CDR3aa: CASSYTRGTEAFF
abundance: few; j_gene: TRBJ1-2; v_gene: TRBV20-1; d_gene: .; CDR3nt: TGCAGTGCTGAACCGGCTGGCGGCTACACCTTC; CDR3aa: CSAEPAGGYTF
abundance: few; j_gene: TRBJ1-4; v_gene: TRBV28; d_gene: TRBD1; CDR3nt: TGTGCCAGCAGGTCCACAGGGGATGAAAAACTGTTTTTT; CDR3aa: CASRSTGDEKLFF
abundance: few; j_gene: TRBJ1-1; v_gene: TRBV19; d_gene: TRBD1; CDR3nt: TGTGCCAGTAGTACAGGGGGGAACACTGAAGCTTTCTTT; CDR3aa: CASSTGGNTEAFF
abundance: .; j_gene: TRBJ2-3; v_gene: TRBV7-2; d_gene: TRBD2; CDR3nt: TGTGCCAGCAGCCCCTGGCCCCTCTATGGACTAGCGGGAGAAGCGCATACGCAGTATTTT; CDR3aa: CASSPWPLYGLAGEAHTQYF
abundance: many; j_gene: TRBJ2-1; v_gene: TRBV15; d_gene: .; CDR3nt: TGTGCCACCAGCAGACCAGGCCGGGACTGGGACAATGAGCAGTTCTTC; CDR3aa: CATSRPGRDWDNEQFF
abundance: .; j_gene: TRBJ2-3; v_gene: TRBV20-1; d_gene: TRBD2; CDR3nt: TGCAGTGCTAGGGACGGGACTAGCGATAGCACAGATACGCAGTATTTT; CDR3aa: CSARDGTSDSTDTQYF
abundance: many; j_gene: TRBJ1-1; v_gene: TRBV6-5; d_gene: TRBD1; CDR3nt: TGTGCCAGCAGTTACGCCTTCGACAGGGGGGCTGAAGCTTTCTTT; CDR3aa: CASSYAFDRGAEAFF
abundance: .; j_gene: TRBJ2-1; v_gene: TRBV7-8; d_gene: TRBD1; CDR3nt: TGTGCCAGCAGCTTAGTCGGGACAGACAATGAGCAGTTCTTC; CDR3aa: CASSLVGTDNEQFF